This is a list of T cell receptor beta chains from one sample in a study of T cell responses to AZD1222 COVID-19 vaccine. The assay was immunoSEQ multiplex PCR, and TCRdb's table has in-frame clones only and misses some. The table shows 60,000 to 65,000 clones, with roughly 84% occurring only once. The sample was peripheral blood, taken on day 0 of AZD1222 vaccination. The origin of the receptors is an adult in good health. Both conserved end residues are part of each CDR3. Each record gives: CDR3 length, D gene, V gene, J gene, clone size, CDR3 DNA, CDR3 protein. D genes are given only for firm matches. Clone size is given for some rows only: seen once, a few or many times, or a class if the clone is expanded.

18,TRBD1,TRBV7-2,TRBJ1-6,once,TGTGCCAGCAGCTTAAAATATCTCGGACAGGTCCCGAATTCACCCCTCCACTTT,CASSLKYLGQVPNSPLHF
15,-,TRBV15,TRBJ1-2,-,TGTGCCACCAGCAGACTTCCCTCCGGGACTAATGGCTACACCTTC,CATSRLPSGTNGYTF
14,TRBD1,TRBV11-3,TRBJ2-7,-,TGTGCCAGCAGCCGATCCGGGACAGGGAACGAGCAGTACTTC,CASSRSGTGNEQYF
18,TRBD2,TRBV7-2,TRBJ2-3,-,TGTGCCAGCAGCCCGACTAGCGGGGGGGCGGGACGTACAGATACGCAGTATTTT,CASSPTSGGAGRTDTQYF
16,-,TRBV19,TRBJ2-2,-,TGTGCCAGTAGTATAACCTCGGGCAGAGGTACCGGGGAGCTGTTTTTT,CASSITSGRGTGELFF
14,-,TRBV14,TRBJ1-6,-,TGTGCCAGCAGCCAGAGCTCCTATAATTCACCCCTCCACTTT,CASSQSSYNSPLHF
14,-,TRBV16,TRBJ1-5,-,TGTGCCAGCAGCCAATCAGGGCCCAATCAGCCCCAGCATTTT,CASSQSGPNQPQHF
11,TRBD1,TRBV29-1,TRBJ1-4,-,TGCAGCATATTCACAGGGGGAAAACTGTTTTTT,CSIFTGGKLFF
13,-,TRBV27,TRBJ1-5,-,TGTGCCAGCAGAATCAATAGCAATCAGCCCCAGCATTTT,CASRINSNQPQHF
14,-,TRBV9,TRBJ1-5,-,TGTGCCAGCGCTCCGGGCAATAGCAATCAGCCCCAGCATTTT,CASAPGNSNQPQHF
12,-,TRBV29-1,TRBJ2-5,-,TGCAGCGTTGAGGAAAAAAGGGAGACCCAGTACTTC,CSVEEKRETQYF
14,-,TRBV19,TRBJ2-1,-,TGTGCCAGTAGTTACCGGGGGGCCCACAATGAGCAGTTCTTC,CASSYRGAHNEQFF
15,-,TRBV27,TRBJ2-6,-,TGTGCCAGCAGTTTATCGCCCTCTGGGGCCAACGTCCTGACTTTC,CASSLSPSGANVLTF
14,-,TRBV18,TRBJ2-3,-,TGTGCCAGCTCACGGGGACTGCCCGGGAATACGCAGTATTTT,CASSRGLPGNTQYF
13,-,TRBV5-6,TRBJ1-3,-,TGTGCCAGCAGCCCCCCCGGGGAAAACACCATATATTTT,CASSPPGENTIYF
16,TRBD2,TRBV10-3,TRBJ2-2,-,TGTGCCATCAGTGAGTCCGGGACTAGGAACACCGGGGAGCTGTTTTTT,CAISESGTRNTGELFF
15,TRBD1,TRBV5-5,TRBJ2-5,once,TGTGCCAGCAGCTTGTTACAGGGGGTCCAAGAGACCCAGTACTTC,CASSLLQGVQETQYF
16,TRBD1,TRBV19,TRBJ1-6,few,TGTGCCAGAGCCCCGCACCGGGACAGCTATAATTCACCCCTCCACTTT,CARAPHRDSYNSPLHF
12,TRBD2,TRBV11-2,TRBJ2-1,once,TGTGCCAGCAGCCCCCAGGGGACTAGCGTTTTCTTC,CASSPQGTSVFF
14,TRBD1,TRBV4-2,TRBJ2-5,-,TGTGCCAGCAGCCAGGGACAGGTCGAAGAGACCCAGTACTTC,CASSQGQVEETQYF
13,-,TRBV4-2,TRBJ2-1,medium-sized,TGTGCCAGCAGCCAGGAGGGGGCGCGTCAGCAGTTCTTC,CASSQEGARQQFF
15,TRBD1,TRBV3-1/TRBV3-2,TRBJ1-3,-,TGTGCCAGCAGCCAAGGTCGGGACAGGCAAAACACCATATATTTT,CASSQGRDRQNTIYF
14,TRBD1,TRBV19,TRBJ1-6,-,TGTGCCAGTAAGATAGGGGGCGCGGGTTCACCCCTCCACTTT,CASKIGGAGSPLHF
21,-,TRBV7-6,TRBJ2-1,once,TGTGCCAGCAGCTTAGTCGATGACCCCGACGGGCTTGGATTGTCCTACAATGAGCAGTTCTTC,CASSLVDDPDGLGLSYNEQFF
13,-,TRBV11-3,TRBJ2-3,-,TGTGCCAGCAGCTTGGGGCCCACAGATACGCAGTATTTT,CASSLGPTDTQYF
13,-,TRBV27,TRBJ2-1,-,TGTGCCAGCAGTGAAGGGACCCACAATGAGCAGTTCTTC,CASSEGTHNEQFF
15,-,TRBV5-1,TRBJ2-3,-,TGCGCCAGCAGCCAGAATGGGGGGCTATACGGTACGCAGTATTTT,CASSQNGGLYGTQYF
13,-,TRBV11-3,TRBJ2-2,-,TGTGCCAGCAGCTTTGAGGACACCGGGGAGCTGTTTTTT,CASSFEDTGELFF
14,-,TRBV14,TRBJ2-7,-,TGTGCCAGCAGCCAATCGGGGAGACCCTACGAGCAGTACTTC,CASSQSGRPYEQYF
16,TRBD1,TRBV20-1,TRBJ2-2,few,TGCAGTGCTAGTAACCGGGACAGGGGGGACACCGGGGAGCTGTTTTTT,CSASNRDRGDTGELFF
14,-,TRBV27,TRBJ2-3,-,TGTGCCAGCACCCGGTCTTTGGCCACAGATACGCAGTATTTT,CASTRSLATDTQYF
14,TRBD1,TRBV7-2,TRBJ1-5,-,TGTGCCAGCAGCGGGACAGGGGGTTATCAGCCCCAGCATTTT,CASSGTGGYQPQHF
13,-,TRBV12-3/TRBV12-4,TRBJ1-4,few,TGTGCCAGCAGTTATCTGGACGACGGAAAACTGTTTTTT,CASSYLDDGKLFF
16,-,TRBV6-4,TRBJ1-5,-,TGTGCCAGCAGTCTACCAATGACGAGTAATCGTCAGCCCCAGCATTTT,CASSLPMTSNRQPQHF
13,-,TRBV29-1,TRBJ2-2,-,TGCAGCCCTGGACAGAAGAACACCGGGGAGCTGTTTTTT,CSPGQKNTGELFF
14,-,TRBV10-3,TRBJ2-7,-,TGTGCCATCAGTGAGTCGCGGTCAGGCTACGAGCAGTACTTC,CAISESRSGYEQYF